This T cell receptor beta chain was retrieved from a study of CD8+ T cells in alopecia areata. Looking at the study overall: Among treated patients, oral tofacitinib was administered at 5 to 10 mg twice daily.

Extraction and reverse transcription of RNA yielded cDNA as the sequencing template. The table came from immunoSEQ multiplex PCR; TCRdb's copy has only in-frame clones and leaves some out. The table shows 150,000 to 200,000 clones, with 60% occurring only once. Indicated treatment: oral pan-JAK inhibitor, 5-10 mg twice daily. Researchers took lesional scalp punch biopsies and peripheral blood from people who were alopecia areata patients. A FACSAria was used to sort CD4+ and CD8+ T cells. These cells came from PBMCs. Germline V gene data show CDR1 as SQVTM and CDR2 as ANQGSEA. The V end was cut by 2 bases, the J end by 5 bases, with 12 bases between. The CDR3 is made up of 13 amino acids.

Here the sequenced sample was CD4+ T cells sorted from blood, taken at week 24, from a patient treated with tofacitinib. V is TRBV29-1 and J is TRBJ2-5; tentative D call: TRBD1 (6 bases). This TCR was recovered from a human donor with alopecia areata. Here the CDR3 DNA reads TGCAGCGTTGAACAGGGGTTGGGGGAGACCCAGTACTTC. This codes for CSVEQGLGETQYF.